This T cell receptor beta chain was found in a study of blood T cell repertoires in COVID-19. Some clones are missing from TCRdb's copy, which holds only in-frame ones; the method was immunoSEQ multiplex PCR. The sample carries just over 650,000 clones, 90% recorded once. This sequence originates from a woman between 18 and 29 years old with acute or convalescent COVID-19. The sequencing sample was made of peripheral blood.

This CDR3 is CASSAGGAGQPQHF. The CDR3 DNA follows: TGTGCCAGCAGTGCGGGGGGCGCGGGTCAGCCCCAGCATTTT. The gene calls are TRBV25-1 and TRBJ1-5, with D perhaps TRBD1 (6 bases). This CDR3 contains 14 residues. Trimming took off 4 bases at V and 6 bases at J, with 13 bases between the two ends. Germline assignment: CDR1 MGHDK and CDR2 SYGVNS.